The 25 T cell receptor beta chains listed next were all sequenced from one sample in a study of cytomegalovirus exposure and HLA in healthy donors. Both 60 Vbeta primers and 13 Jbeta primers went into the PCR. The protocol was immunoSEQ multiplex PCR, while the TCRdb copy is restricted to in-frame clones and leaves out a portion. The profile shows 35,000 to 50,000 clones, about 60% of them singletons. The sequenced material came from PBMCs. The receptors shown here come from a man in his 60s in good health and CMV-seropositive.

This clone has only one observation. The V and J genes are TRBV28 and TRBJ1-5; TRBD1 might be the D (6 bases). Trimming cost V 2 bases and J 4 bases, with 9 bases left between them. CDR1 is MDHEN, CDR2 SYDVKM, per germline. This CDR3 is 14 amino acids long. The CDR3 sequence: CASSLRTDNQPQHF. DNA for the CDR3: TGTGCCAGCAGTTTACGGACAGATAATCAGCCCCAGCATTTT.

The gene calls are TRBV6-6 and TRBJ2-7; 13 nucleotides line up with TRBD2. Germline V gives CDR1 MNHNY, CDR2 SVGAGI (reference sequence). The CDR3 has 15 residues. V lost 6 bases and J lost 3; bases outside the gene matches: 5. Written as DNA, the CDR3 is TGTGCCAGCAGGGGACTAGCGGGACAACTCTACGAGCAGTACTTC. This encodes CASRGLAGQLYEQYF.

CDR3 DNA: TGTGCCAGCATGGGGGGATCCTATTACGAGCAGTACTTC. Amino acids: CASMGGSYYEQYF. This chain uses TRBV27 with TRBJ2-7, with a possible D match to TRBD2 (6 bases). Per the germline V gene, CDR1 is MNHEY and CDR2 is SMNVEV (reference sequence). CDR3 length: 13 residues. V lost 7 bases to trimming and J lost 4 bases, with 14 bases between them.

This clone was seen a few times. The rearrangement joins TRBV28 to TRBJ1-4; D not resolved. The germline V gene encodes CDR1 MDHEN and CDR2 SYDVKM. V gave up 5 bases and J gave up 0 bases, with 10 bases separating them. This CDR3 is built from 15 residues. CDR3 amino acids: CASSPWAATNEKLFF. The CDR3 nucleotides read TGTGCCAGCAGTCCCTGGGCAGCAACTAATGAAAAACTGTTTTTT.

V and J are TRBV28 and TRBJ2-1, with D perhaps TRBD2 (5 bases). Deletions cut 1 base from V and 0 bases from J, with 10 bases between. The CDR3 spans 16 residues. Looked up from germline, CDR1 is MDHEN and CDR2 is SYDVKM. CDR3 DNA sequence: TGTGCCAGCAGTTTATATCTAGCCAGCTCCTACAATGAGCAGTTCTTC. Translation gives CASSLYLASSYNEQFF. Full variable domain (outside the CDR3, taken from reference TRBV28 and TRBJ2-1): DVKVTQSSRYLVKRTGEKVFLECVQDMDHENMFWYRQDPGLGLRLIYFSYDVKMKEKGDIPEGYSVSREKKERFSLILESASTNQTSMYLCASSLYLASSYNEQFFGPGTRLTVL.

On this clone: One end of the junction varies from germline; a read error may be responsible. The chain carries TRBV19 and TRBJ2-7; 10 nucleotides line up with TRBD2. CDR1 LNHDA and CDR2 SQIVND come from the germline V gene (reference sequence). The length of the CDR3 is 13 residues. The CDR3 DNA follows: TGTGCCAGTAGTATGACTAGCGGGTCCCCCCGGGGATTC. This gives the protein CASSMTSGSPRGF.

The CDR3: CSVELADEQYF. CDR3 coding DNA: TGCAGCGTTGAGCTAGCTGACGAGCAGTACTTC. The chain couples TRBV29-1 to TRBJ2-7, with a possible D match to TRBD2 (5 bases). V gave up 3 bases and J gave up 5 bases, with 8 bases separating them. The CDR3 consists of 11 residues. In germline, CDR1 is SQVTM, CDR2 ANQGSEA.

The chain recombines TRBV6-1 with TRBJ2-7; 9 bases fit TRBD1. Germline CDR1 MNHNS, CDR2 SASEGT. The ends lost 3 bases at V and 0 bases at J; junction bases unmatched: 3. This CDR3 has 15 amino acids. CDR3 nucleotide sequence: TGTGCCAGCAGTGAGGAGACAGGGGGCTCCTACGAGCAGTACTTC. The encoded protein is CASSEETGGSYEQYF.

This clone was detected only a few times. V is TRBV28 and J is TRBJ2-7, with D perhaps TRBD1 (6 bases). Germline V CDR1 and CDR2: MDHEN, SYDVKM. With 6 bases removed from V and 7 bases from J, the gap between germline ends came to 22 bases. The CDR3 totals 15 residues. The CDR3, as DNA: TGTGCCAGCAGCCGTACAGGGCATGGCTTGGGGGAGCAGTACTTC. As protein: CASSRTGHGLGEQYF.

The chain links TRBV11-2 to TRBJ2-7; 9 bases align to TRBD2. The CDR3 loop spans 19 amino acids. In germline, CDR1 is SGHAT, CDR2 FQNNGV. The V segment lost 1 base and the J segment 3 bases; nucleotides outside the gene matches: 16. DNA of the CDR3: TGTGCCAGCAGCTTAGGGACGGGGGGGGAGGTACTAGCGGGCTACGAGCAGTACTTC. It translates to CASSLGTGGEVLAGYEQYF.

Only one count was recorded for this clone. The chain joins TRBV4-3 to TRBJ2-1; TRBD2 aligns across 8 bases. From germline, CDR1 is LGHNA and CDR2 YSLEER. The CDR3 loop spans 14 amino acids. Trimming removed 7 bases from V and 9 bases from J; junction bases left unmatched: 11. The CDR3 reads CASMLREGLGEQFF. The CDR3 DNA reads as TGCGCCAGCATGCTACGGGAGGGCCTCGGTGAGCAGTTCTTC.

V is TRBV7-9 and J is TRBJ1-1; unclear D gene. CDR1 and CDR2 (germline): SEHNR, FQNEAQ (reference sequence). CDR3 length: 11 amino acids. The V end was cut by 5 bases, the J end by 11 bases, with 12 bases between. CDR3 protein: CASSQPLEAFF. The CDR3 DNA follows: TGTGCCAGCAGCCAACCCTTGGAGGCTTTCTTT.

This chain links TRBV6-7 with TRBJ1-2; perhaps TRBD1 as D (6 bases). TRBV6-7 qualifies as an ORF whose function is uncertain. Trimming stripped 8 bases from V and 4 bases from J, with 14 bases between. The CDR3 consists of 13 residues. The CDR3 nucleotides are TGTGCCAGCCGCGGGGGGGCGAGCTATGGCTACACCTTC. Its protein product is CASRGGASYGYTF.

The chain combines TRBV10-3 with TRBJ1-2; 7 positions agree with TRBD1. V shed 8 bases and J 4 bases; nucleotides not matched to a gene: 13. This CDR3 spans 15 amino acids. Germline V gene lookup returns CDR1 ENHRY and CDR2 SYGVKD. The DNA for the CDR3 is TGTGCCATCGCCCGACGGACAGGAGGTAGCTATGGCTACACCTTC. Translated, it gives CAIARRTGGSYGYTF.

The chain carries TRBV11-2 and TRBJ2-2, with 7 bases aligning to TRBD1. Germline V gene sequence: CDR1 SGHAT, CDR2 FQNNGV. This CDR3 is 15 amino acids long. V shed 4 bases and J 6 bases; nucleotides not matched to a gene: 8. The CDR3 region has the DNA TGTGCCAGCAGCTCAGTGACAGGGAAGGCCGGGGAGCTGTTTTTT. Protein: CASSSVTGKAGELFF.

The V gene is TRBV18, the J gene TRBJ2-5; TRBD1 agrees at 10 bases. The V and J ends lost 2 bases and 2 bases, in that order; junction bases with no gene match: 2. Germline V lookup: CDR1 KGHSH, CDR2 LQKENI. This CDR3 contains 15 residues. CDR3 residues: CASSPGTGAQETQYF. The CDR3 nucleotides read TGTGCCAGCTCACCAGGGACAGGGGCACAAGAGACCCAGTACTTC.

A few counts support this clone. The V and J genes are TRBV5-1 and TRBJ1-1, with D possibly TRBD1 on 6 matching bases. V was shortened by 2 bases and J by 10 bases, with 12 bases between the two germline ends. Per the germline V gene, CDR1 is SGHRS and CDR2 is YFSETQ. The CDR3 extends over 12 amino acids. CDR3 sequence reads: CASSFMGAAAFF. The CDR3 DNA sequence: TGCGCCAGCAGCTTCATGGGGGCGGCAGCTTTCTTT.

This clone has just a few counts. The rearrangement links TRBV7-2 to TRBJ1-2; 9 bases are a match to TRBD1. The CDR3 is 15 residues long. With 5 bases clipped from V and 3 bases from J, the junction kept 7 bases outside the gene matches. CDR1 and CDR2 (germline): SGHTA, FQGNSA. The CDR3 sequence: CASSIKTGGYYGYTF. The CDR3 coding sequence is TGTGCCAGCAGCATAAAAACAGGGGGCTACTATGGCTACACCTTC.

The J gene is TRBJ2-6, the V gene TRBV7-2, with D unresolved. Germline V gives CDR1 SGHTA, CDR2 FQGNSA. The V end was cut by 4 bases, the J end by 0 bases, with 13 bases between. The length of the CDR3 is 17 residues. DNA of the CDR3: TGTGCCAGCAGCTCTGAGGTAGAGAGCTCTGGGGCCAACGTCCTGACTTTC. This translates into CASSSEVESSGANVLTF.

The chain carries TRBV6-5 and TRBJ2-5; tentatively, D is TRBD1 (6 bases). The better agreement between TRBJ2-7 and the DNA end casts doubt on the J call. The germline CDR1 and CDR2 sequences are MNHEY and SVGAGI. The length of the CDR3 is 13 residues. CDR3 sequence: CASSYFTGSEQYF. Here the CDR3 DNA reads TGTGCCAGCAGTTACTTTACAGGGTCCGAGCAGTACTTC.

This clone was seen just once. This chain uses TRBV5-3 with TRBJ2-2; the D gene is possibly TRBD1 (6 bases). TRBV5-3 is placed among ORFs of uncertain function. Trimming shortened V by 3 bases and J by 2 bases, and 14 bases separated the two germline ends. The CDR3 is made up of 16 amino acids. The CDR3 nucleotides read TGTGCCAGAAGCTCCTCTCCGGGACAAAACACCGGGGAGCTGTTTTTT. Translating gives CARSSSPGQNTGELFF.

The rearrangement links TRBV19 to TRBJ1-5; possibly TRBD1 for D (6 bases). This CDR3 has 13 amino acids. Germline assignment: CDR1 LNHDA and CDR2 SQIVND (reference sequence). Trimming left V 6 bases short and J 4 bases short, with 10 bases between. The CDR3 loop is CASSQQGNQPQHF. The CDR3 DNA reads as TGTGCCAGTAGCCAACAGGGTAATCAGCCCCAGCATTTT. Full variable domain (rest looked up from reference TRBV19 and TRBJ1-5): DGGITQSPKYLFRKEGQNVTLSCEQNLNHDAMYWYRQDPGQGLRLIYYSQIVNDFQKGDIAEGYSVSREKKESFPLTVTSAQKNPTAFYLCASSQQGNQPQHFGDGTRLSIL.

This clone appeared a few times. The chain carries TRBV7-2 and TRBJ2-2, with no clear D. V lost 2 bases to trimming and J lost 8 bases, with 12 bases between them. The CDR3 length is 14 residues. The V gene's germline CDR1 is SGHTA and CDR2 FQGNSA. CDR3 sequence (DNA): TGTGCCAGCAGCTTAAACTCACCGTCGGGGGAGCTGTTTTTT. Amino acid sequence: CASSLNSPSGELFF.

The rearrangement uses TRBV4-1 and TRBJ2-3; TRBD2 matches 7 bases. V lost 2 bases to trimming and J lost 0 bases; unmatched junction nucleotides: 5. Per the germline V gene, CDR1 is MGHRA and CDR2 is YSYEKL. This CDR3 contains 16 residues. The CDR3 sequence: CASSQMGLQSTDTQYF. In DNA, the CDR3 is TGCGCCAGCAGCCAAATGGGACTACAGAGCACAGATACGCAGTATTTT.

This clone was observed a handful of times. This chain uses TRBV7-2 with TRBJ1-6, with TRBD1 as a possible D gene (6 bases). V was pared by 4 bases and J by 8 bases, with 18 bases between. Per the germline V gene, CDR1 is SGHTA and CDR2 is FQGNSA. This CDR3 comprises 16 residues. The CDR3 DNA reads as TGTGCCAGCAGCTCCAGGGGATCTTATTCCCATTCACCCCTCCACTTT. It yields the protein CASSSRGSYSHSPLHF.